A selection of T cell receptor beta chains follows, all from one sample in a study of T cell repertoires in aging, cancer and after chemotherapy. TCRdb independently ran MiXCR on the multiplex PCR reads; one entry per CDR3 protein. The table includes approximately 13,000 distinct CDR3 sequences, roughly 28% detected once. Sequences were obtained from blood. These TCRs come from a human donor in good health. The CDR3 runs from the conserved cysteine through the conserved F or W. D genes are given only for firm matches. The size of a clone is reported for some rows only, either as once, few or many, or as a class for expanded clones.

CDR3 DNA: TGCAGTGCTAGAGGAGGGCACGGGAATCAGCCCCAGCATTTT
CDR3 protein: CSARGGHGNQPQHF
clone size: NA
D gene: NA
J gene: TRBJ1-5
V gene: TRBV20-1

CDR3 DNA: TGTGCCAGCACCGGATTACAGGGGCCAGATACGCAGTATTTT
CDR3 protein: CASTGLQGPDTQYF
clone size: few
D gene: TRBD1
J gene: TRBJ2-3
V gene: TRBV5-4

CDR3 DNA: TGTGCCAGCAGTGAAGTCGGCCAGGGGAGGCACACCATATATTTT
CDR3 protein: CASSEVGQGRHTIYF
clone size: medium-sized
D gene: NA
J gene: TRBJ1-3
V gene: TRBV6-1

CDR3 DNA: TGTGCCAGCAGGACCTCAACAGGGATCTCCTACGAGCAGTACTTC
CDR3 protein: CASRTSTGISYEQYF
clone size: NA
D gene: NA
J gene: TRBJ2-7
V gene: TRBV6-5

CDR3 DNA: TGTGCCAGCAGCTTCGCTGCCCACGGGGGATACAATGAGCAGTTCTTC
CDR3 protein: CASSFAAHGGYNEQFF
clone size: few
D gene: NA
J gene: TRBJ2-1
V gene: TRBV7-2

CDR3 DNA: TGTGCCAGTAGTGGGGCGCAGAATTCACCCCTCCACTTT
CDR3 protein: CASSGAQNSPLHF
clone size: medium-sized
D gene: NA
J gene: TRBJ1-6
V gene: TRBV19

CDR3 DNA: TGTGCCAGCAATATCGTAGCGGGGGCCACCGGGGAGCTGTTTTTT
CDR3 protein: CASNIVAGATGELFF
clone size: NA
D gene: TRBD2
J gene: TRBJ2-2
V gene: TRBV7-9

CDR3 DNA: TGTGCCAGCAGCCCAGAAAAAGAGACCCAGTACTTC
CDR3 protein: CASSPEKETQYF
clone size: NA
D gene: NA
J gene: TRBJ2-5
V gene: TRBV7-9

CDR3 DNA: TGTGCCACCAGTGATTTTAAGGAACAGCTGTTTTTT
CDR3 protein: CATSDFKEQLFF
clone size: NA
D gene: NA
J gene: TRBJ1-4
V gene: TRBV27

CDR3 DNA: TGTGCCAGCAGCTTCGAGGAGAGCTCCTACAATGAGCAGTTCTTC
CDR3 protein: CASSFEESSYNEQFF
clone size: NA
D gene: NA
J gene: TRBJ2-1
V gene: TRBV5-6

CDR3 DNA: TGTGCCATCAGCCCCCGAGAGGGAAACACTGAAGCTTTCTTT
CDR3 protein: CAISPREGNTEAFF
clone size: NA
D gene: NA
J gene: TRBJ1-1
V gene: TRBV10-3

CDR3 DNA: TGCAGTGCCGACCCTTTAGGGACAGACAATCAGCCCCAGCATTTT
CDR3 protein: CSADPLGTDNQPQHF
clone size: NA
D gene: TRBD1
J gene: TRBJ1-5
V gene: TRBV20-1

CDR3 DNA: TGTGCCAGCAGCCCAGACGTCGGGACAGGGTCAATAGGAAACTCCATATATTTT
CDR3 protein: CASSPDVGTGSIGNSIYF
clone size: NA
D gene: TRBD1
J gene: TRBJ1-3
V gene: TRBV5-4

CDR3 DNA: TGTGCCAGCAGCTTAGTGACAGCGAACTACGAGCAGTACTTC
CDR3 protein: CASSLVTANYEQYF
clone size: medium-sized
D gene: NA
J gene: TRBJ2-7
V gene: TRBV7-9

CDR3 DNA: TGCGCCAGCAGCCAATCTCCCCCGAGCATGGGACGGAACTATGGCTACACCTTC
CDR3 protein: CASSQSPPSMGRNYGYTF
clone size: NA
D gene: NA
J gene: TRBJ1-2
V gene: TRBV4-3

CDR3 DNA: TGTGCCAGCAGCTCTAGCGGGGGGGATAGGGCAGATACGCAGTATTTT
CDR3 protein: CASSSSGGDRADTQYF
clone size: NA
D gene: TRBD2
J gene: TRBJ2-3
V gene: TRBV5-4

CDR3 DNA: TGCAGTGCTTCGGCTGAAGCTTTCTTT
CDR3 protein: CSASAEAFF
clone size: NA
D gene: NA
J gene: TRBJ1-1
V gene: TRBV20-1

CDR3 DNA: TGTGCCAGAAGGGTTCGGCATATCGATCAGCCCCAGCATTTT
CDR3 protein: CARRVRHIDQPQHF
clone size: few
D gene: NA
J gene: TRBJ1-5
V gene: TRBV5-3

CDR3 DNA: TGTGCCTGGGCTGAACAGCACGGTCAGCCCCAGCATTTT
CDR3 protein: CAWAEQHGQPQHF
clone size: medium-sized
D gene: NA
J gene: TRBJ1-5
V gene: TRBV30

CDR3 DNA: TGTGCCAGCAGCTTGACAGGGGGTTACGAGCAGTACTTC
CDR3 protein: CASSLTGGYEQYF
clone size: medium-sized
D gene: TRBD1
J gene: TRBJ2-7
V gene: TRBV5-4

CDR3 DNA: TGCAGTGCTGCTAGCGGGGTTGAGACCCAGTACTTC
CDR3 protein: CSAASGVETQYF
clone size: NA
D gene: TRBD2
J gene: TRBJ2-5
V gene: TRBV20-1

CDR3 DNA: TGTGCCAGTCTGACAGGGGGCGGCTCCTACGAGCAGTACTTC
CDR3 protein: CASLTGGGSYEQYF
clone size: medium-sized
D gene: TRBD1
J gene: TRBJ2-7
V gene: TRBV6-1

CDR3 DNA: TGTGCCAGCAGTTCGAACAGGATTCTCTCTGGAAACACCATATATTTT
CDR3 protein: CASSSNRILSGNTIYF
clone size: medium-sized
D gene: NA
J gene: TRBJ1-3
V gene: TRBV6-5

CDR3 DNA: TGTGCCAGCCACACGACCGGTCGGCCCCAGCATTTT
CDR3 protein: CASHTTGRPQHF
clone size: few
D gene: NA
J gene: TRBJ1-5
V gene: TRBV6-2/TRBV6-3

CDR3 DNA: TGCAGCGTAGACTTACCTGACAGGGATGAAGGACAAGCTTTCTTT
CDR3 protein: CSVDLPDRDEGQAFF
clone size: medium-sized
D gene: TRBD1
J gene: TRBJ1-1
V gene: TRBV29-1

CDR3 DNA: TGCGCCAGCAGCTTGAGGGGGGGGCTGGAAGAGACCCAGTACTTC
CDR3 protein: CASSLRGGLEETQYF
clone size: NA
D gene: NA
J gene: TRBJ2-5
V gene: TRBV5-1

CDR3 DNA: TGTGCCACCAGTGGGGACATAAGGGGTATCAACACCGGGGAGCTGTTTTTT
CDR3 protein: CATSGDIRGINTGELFF
clone size: few
D gene: NA
J gene: TRBJ2-2
V gene: TRBV24-1

CDR3 DNA: TGTGCCACCAGGAGCGGGGGGCAGACAGATACGCAGTATTTT
CDR3 protein: CATRSGGQTDTQYF
clone size: NA
D gene: TRBD2
J gene: TRBJ2-3
V gene: TRBV15

CDR3 DNA: TGCAGTGCTAAACAGGGGTGGGGCTCACCCCTCCACTTT
CDR3 protein: CSAKQGWGSPLHF
clone size: NA
D gene: TRBD1
J gene: TRBJ1-6
V gene: TRBV20-1

CDR3 DNA: TGCGCCAGCAGCCCCGGGACAACCGGTGATGAAAAACTGTTTTTT
CDR3 protein: CASSPGTTGDEKLFF
clone size: NA
D gene: NA
J gene: TRBJ1-4
V gene: TRBV5-1

CDR3 DNA: TGCGCCAGCAGCCAACGGGCGCCGGAGCCGCCCCGGGAGCTGTTTTTT
CDR3 protein: CASSQRAPEPPRELFF
clone size: NA
D gene: NA
J gene: TRBJ2-2
V gene: TRBV5-1

CDR3 DNA: TGTGCCAGCAGTTTACCCCACAATGAGCAGTACTTC
CDR3 protein: CASSLPHNEQYF
clone size: NA
D gene: NA
J gene: TRBJ2-7
V gene: TRBV12-3/TRBV12-4

CDR3 DNA: TGTGCCAGTAGTATTTTCCCCGAGAGCTGGCGCCACAATGAGCAGTTCTTC
CDR3 protein: CASSIFPESWRHNEQFF
clone size: NA
D gene: NA
J gene: TRBJ2-1
V gene: TRBV19

CDR3 DNA: TGTGCCAGCCTCCTTGGAGGTCGGGACCGCCATTGGGGCAATCAGCCCCAGCATTTT
CDR3 protein: CASLLGGRDRHWGNQPQHF
clone size: NA
D gene: NA
J gene: TRBJ1-5
V gene: TRBV5-4

CDR3 DNA: TGTGCCAGTATGCGGACAGGGGGGAACACTGAAGCTTTCTTT
CDR3 protein: CASMRTGGNTEAFF
clone size: NA
D gene: TRBD1
J gene: TRBJ1-1
V gene: TRBV19

CDR3 DNA: TGTGCCAGCAGCTTAGGGGCGACTGCTAACTATGGCTACACCTTC
CDR3 protein: CASSLGATANYGYTF
clone size: medium-sized
D gene: NA
J gene: TRBJ1-2
V gene: TRBV13

CDR3 DNA: TGTGCCAGCAGTTACCGGACAGGGAGGACCTACGAGCAGTACTTC
CDR3 protein: CASSYRTGRTYEQYF
clone size: medium-sized
D gene: TRBD1
J gene: TRBJ2-7
V gene: TRBV6-5

CDR3 DNA: TGTGCCAGCAGCTTGGAAACTAGAGCTAACTATGGCTACACCTTC
CDR3 protein: CASSLETRANYGYTF
clone size: NA
D gene: NA
J gene: TRBJ1-2
V gene: TRBV5-8

CDR3 DNA: TGTGCCAGCACTTACGGGGTGGGACAGCCCCAGCATTTT
CDR3 protein: CASTYGVGQPQHF
clone size: NA
D gene: NA
J gene: TRBJ1-5
V gene: TRBV6-5

CDR3 DNA: TGTGCCAGCAGTGGGGGGGCTCGGGCCTACAATGAGCAGTTCTTC
CDR3 protein: CASSGGARAYNEQFF
clone size: NA
D gene: NA
J gene: TRBJ2-1
V gene: TRBV11-2

CDR3 DNA: TGTGCCAGTAGCAAAGACAGGACCACTGAAGCTTTCTTT
CDR3 protein: CASSKDRTTEAFF
clone size: few
D gene: NA
J gene: TRBJ1-1
V gene: TRBV19

CDR3 DNA: TGTGCCAGCAGTTCCTTTACTAGCGGGGGCGTTGGGGAGACCCAGTACTTC
CDR3 protein: CASSSFTSGGVGETQYF
clone size: NA
D gene: TRBD2
J gene: TRBJ2-5
V gene: TRBV11-2

CDR3 DNA: TGCGCCAGCAGCCCGGAGGGGATCAGCTACAATGAGCAGTTCTTC
CDR3 protein: CASSPEGISYNEQFF
clone size: NA
D gene: NA
J gene: TRBJ2-1
V gene: TRBV5-1

CDR3 DNA: TGTGCCTGGAGCCCCAGCTACGAGCAGTACTTC
CDR3 protein: CAWSPSYEQYF
clone size: medium-sized
D gene: NA
J gene: TRBJ2-7
V gene: TRBV30

CDR3 DNA: TGTGCCAGTAGTACAAGACAGGGCGAAGCTTTCTTT
CDR3 protein: CASSTRQGEAFF
clone size: medium-sized
D gene: TRBD1
J gene: TRBJ1-1
V gene: TRBV19

CDR3 DNA: TGTGCCAGCAGTTTCTCCCTCCGGGGGGCCGCCGGGGAGCTGTTTTTT
CDR3 protein: CASSFSLRGAAGELFF
clone size: NA
D gene: NA
J gene: TRBJ2-2
V gene: TRBV28

CDR3 DNA: TGTGCCGCAGGGAAGGGGAGGACTGAAGCTTTCTTT
CDR3 protein: CAAGKGRTEAFF
clone size: medium-sized
D gene: NA
J gene: TRBJ1-1
V gene: TRBV6-2/TRBV6-3